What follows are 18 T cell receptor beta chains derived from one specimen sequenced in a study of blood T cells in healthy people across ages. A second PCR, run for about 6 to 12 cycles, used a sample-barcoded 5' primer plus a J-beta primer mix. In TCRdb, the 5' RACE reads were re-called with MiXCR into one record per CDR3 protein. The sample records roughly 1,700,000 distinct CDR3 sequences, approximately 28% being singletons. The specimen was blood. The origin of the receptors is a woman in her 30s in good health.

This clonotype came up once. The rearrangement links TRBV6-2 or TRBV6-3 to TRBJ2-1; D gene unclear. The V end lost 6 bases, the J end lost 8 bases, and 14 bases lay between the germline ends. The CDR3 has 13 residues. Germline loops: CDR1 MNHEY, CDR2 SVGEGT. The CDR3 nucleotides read TGTGCCAGCAGAATGACTTCCACCGATGAGCAGTTCTTC. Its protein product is CASRMTSTDEQFF.

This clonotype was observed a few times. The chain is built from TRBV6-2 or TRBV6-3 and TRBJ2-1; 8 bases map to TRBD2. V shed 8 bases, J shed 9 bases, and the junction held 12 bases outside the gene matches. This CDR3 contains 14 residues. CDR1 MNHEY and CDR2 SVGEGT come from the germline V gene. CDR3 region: CASGNGTRSTEQFF. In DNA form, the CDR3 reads TGTGCCAGCGGGAACGGGACTAGATCTACTGAGCAGTTCTTC.

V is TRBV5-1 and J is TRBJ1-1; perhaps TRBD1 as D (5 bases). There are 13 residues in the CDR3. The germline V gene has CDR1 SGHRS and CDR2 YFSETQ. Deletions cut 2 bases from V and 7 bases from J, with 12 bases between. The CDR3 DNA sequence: TGCGCCAGCAGCTTAGAAGGGACGGATGAAGCTTTCTTT. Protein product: CASSLEGTDEAFF.

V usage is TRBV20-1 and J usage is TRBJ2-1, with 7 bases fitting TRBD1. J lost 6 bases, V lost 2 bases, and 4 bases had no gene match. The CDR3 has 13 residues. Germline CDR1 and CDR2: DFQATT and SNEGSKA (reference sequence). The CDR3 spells CSARSRDSNEQFF. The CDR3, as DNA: TGCAGTGCTAGAAGCCGGGACAGCAATGAGCAGTTCTTC.

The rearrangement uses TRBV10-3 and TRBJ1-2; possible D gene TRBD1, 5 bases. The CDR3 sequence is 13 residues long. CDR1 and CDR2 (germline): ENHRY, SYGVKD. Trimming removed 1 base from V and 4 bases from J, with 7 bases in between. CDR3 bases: TGTGCCATCAGTGAGTGGGGCCTCTATGGCTACACCTTC. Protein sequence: CAISEWGLYGYTF.

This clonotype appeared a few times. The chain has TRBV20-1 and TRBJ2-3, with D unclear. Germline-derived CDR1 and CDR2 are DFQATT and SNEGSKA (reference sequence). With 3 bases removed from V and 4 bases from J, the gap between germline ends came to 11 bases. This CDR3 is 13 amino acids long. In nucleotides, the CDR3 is TGCAGTGCTAGTCAAGGGTCGCCAGATACGCAGTATTTT. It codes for CSASQGSPDTQYF.

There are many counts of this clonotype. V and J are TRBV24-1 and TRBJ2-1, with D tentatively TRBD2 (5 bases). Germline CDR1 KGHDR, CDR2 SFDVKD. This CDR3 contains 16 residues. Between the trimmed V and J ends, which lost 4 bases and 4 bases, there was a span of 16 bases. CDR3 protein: CATSDRRDSPYNEQFF. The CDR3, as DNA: TGTGCCACCAGTGACCGTCGGGATTCCCCATACAATGAGCAGTTCTTC.

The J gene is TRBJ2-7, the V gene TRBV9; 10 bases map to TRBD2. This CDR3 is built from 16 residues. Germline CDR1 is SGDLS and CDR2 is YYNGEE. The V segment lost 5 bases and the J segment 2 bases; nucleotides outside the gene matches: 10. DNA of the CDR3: TGTGCCAGCAGTGACGCTCAGCGGGAGGGGGCCTACGAGCAGTACTTC. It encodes CASSDAQREGAYEQYF.

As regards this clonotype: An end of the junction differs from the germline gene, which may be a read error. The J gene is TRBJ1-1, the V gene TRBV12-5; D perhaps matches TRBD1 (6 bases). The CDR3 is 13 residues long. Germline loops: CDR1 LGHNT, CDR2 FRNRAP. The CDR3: CASALGGSNETFF. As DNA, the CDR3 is TGTGCTAGTGCCCTAGGGGGGTCTAATGAAACTTTCTTT.

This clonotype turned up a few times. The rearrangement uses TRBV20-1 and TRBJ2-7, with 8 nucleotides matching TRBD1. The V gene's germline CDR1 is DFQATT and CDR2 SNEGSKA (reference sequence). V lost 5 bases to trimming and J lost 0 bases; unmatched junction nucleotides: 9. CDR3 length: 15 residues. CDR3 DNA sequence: TGCAGTGCTTTCGGACAGGGCCTGAGCTCCTACGAGCAGTACTTC. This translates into CSAFGQGLSSYEQYF.

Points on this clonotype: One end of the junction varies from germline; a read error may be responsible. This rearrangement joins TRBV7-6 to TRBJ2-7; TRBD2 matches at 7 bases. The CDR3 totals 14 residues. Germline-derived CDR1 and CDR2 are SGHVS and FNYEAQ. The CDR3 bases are TGTGCCAGCAGCCTCTCCAGCGGGACCTACGGGCAGTACTTC. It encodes CASSLSSGTYGQYF.

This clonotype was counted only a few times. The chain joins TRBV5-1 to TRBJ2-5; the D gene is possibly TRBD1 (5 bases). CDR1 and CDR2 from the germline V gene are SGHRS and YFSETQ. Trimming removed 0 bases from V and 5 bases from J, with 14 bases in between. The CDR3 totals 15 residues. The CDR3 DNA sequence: TGCGCCAGCAGCTTGGTGTTAGGGGCCGGGGAGACCCAGTACTTC. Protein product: CASSLVLGAGETQYF.

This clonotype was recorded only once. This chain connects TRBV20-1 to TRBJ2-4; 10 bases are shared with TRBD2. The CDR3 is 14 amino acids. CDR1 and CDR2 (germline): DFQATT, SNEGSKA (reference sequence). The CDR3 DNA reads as TGCACTATTAGCGGGGGGATAACCTACAATGAGCAGTACTTC. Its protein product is CTISGGITYNEQYF.

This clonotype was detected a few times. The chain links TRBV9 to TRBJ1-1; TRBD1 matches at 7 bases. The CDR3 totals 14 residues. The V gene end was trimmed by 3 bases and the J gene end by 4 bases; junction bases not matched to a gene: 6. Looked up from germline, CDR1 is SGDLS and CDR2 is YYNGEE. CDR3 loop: CASSAGGMGTEAFF. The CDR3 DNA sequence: TGTGCCAGCAGCGCAGGGGGAATGGGCACTGAAGCTTTCTTT.

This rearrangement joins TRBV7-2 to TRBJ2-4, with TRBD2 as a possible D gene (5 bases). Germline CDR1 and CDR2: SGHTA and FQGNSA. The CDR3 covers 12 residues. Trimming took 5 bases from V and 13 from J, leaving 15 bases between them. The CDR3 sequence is CASSPQCGEQYF. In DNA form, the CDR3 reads TGTGCCAGCAGCCCGCAATGTGGGGAGCAGTACTTC.

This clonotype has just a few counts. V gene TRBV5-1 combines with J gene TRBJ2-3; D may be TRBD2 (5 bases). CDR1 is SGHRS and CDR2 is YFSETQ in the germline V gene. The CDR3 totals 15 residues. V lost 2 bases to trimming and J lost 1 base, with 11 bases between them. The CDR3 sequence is CASSLYKAGTDTQYF. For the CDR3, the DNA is TGCGCCAGCAGCTTATATAAAGCGGGCACAGATACGCAGTATTTT.

Here the CDR3 reads CASTVTSGGAGEQFF. The CDR3 DNA follows: TGCGCCAGCACCGTGACTAGCGGGGGGGCCGGTGAGCAGTTCTTC. V is TRBV10-2 and J is TRBJ2-1; 14 nucleotides agree with TRBD2. Unmatched junction bases numbered 8, after V lost 7 bases and J lost 9 bases. The V gene's germline CDR1 is WSHSY and CDR2 SAAADI. The CDR3 is made up of 15 amino acids.

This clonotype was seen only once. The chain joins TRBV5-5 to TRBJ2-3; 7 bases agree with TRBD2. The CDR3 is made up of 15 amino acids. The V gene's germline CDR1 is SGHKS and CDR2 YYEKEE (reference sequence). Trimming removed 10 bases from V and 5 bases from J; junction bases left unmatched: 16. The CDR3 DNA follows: TGTGCCTCATCCCCTGGGTGGGGGGGAATAGATACGCAGTATTTT. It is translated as CASSPGWGGIDTQYF. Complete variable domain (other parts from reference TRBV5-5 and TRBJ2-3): DAGVTQSPTHLIKTRGQQVTLRCSPISGHKSVSWYQQVLGQGPQFIFQYYEKEERGRGNFPDRFSARQFPNYSSELNVNALLLGDSALYLCASSPGWGGIDTQYFGPGTRLTVL.